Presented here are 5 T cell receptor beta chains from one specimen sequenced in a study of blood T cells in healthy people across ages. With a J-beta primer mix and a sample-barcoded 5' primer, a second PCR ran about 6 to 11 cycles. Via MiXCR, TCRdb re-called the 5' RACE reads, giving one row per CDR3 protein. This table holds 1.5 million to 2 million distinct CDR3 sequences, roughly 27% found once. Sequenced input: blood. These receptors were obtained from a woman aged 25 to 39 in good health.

CDR3 DNA: TGTGCCAGCAGCCCCCGGCCAAGGAACACTGAAGCTTTCTTT. Translation: CASSPRPRNTEAFF. J is TRBJ1-1 and V is TRBV4-2; D gene uncertain. Trimming left V 4 bases short and J 1 base short, with 10 bases between. Germline V gene data show CDR1 as LGHNA and CDR2 as YNFKEQ. The CDR3 consists of 14 residues.

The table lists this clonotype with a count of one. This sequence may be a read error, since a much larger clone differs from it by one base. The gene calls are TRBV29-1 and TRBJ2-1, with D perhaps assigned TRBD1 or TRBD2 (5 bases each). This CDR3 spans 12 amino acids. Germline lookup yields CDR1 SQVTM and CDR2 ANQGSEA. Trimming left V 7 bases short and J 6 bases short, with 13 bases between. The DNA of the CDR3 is TGCAGCGGTGGGACCAGAGGCAATGAGCAGTTCTTC. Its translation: CSGGTRGNEQFF.

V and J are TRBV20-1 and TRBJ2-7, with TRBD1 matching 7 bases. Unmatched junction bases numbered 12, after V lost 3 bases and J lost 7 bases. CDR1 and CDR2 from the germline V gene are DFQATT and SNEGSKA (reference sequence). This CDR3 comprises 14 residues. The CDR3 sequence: CSASSGGVFNEQYF. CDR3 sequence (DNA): TGCAGTGCTAGTTCAGGGGGTGTTTTCAATGAGCAGTACTTC.

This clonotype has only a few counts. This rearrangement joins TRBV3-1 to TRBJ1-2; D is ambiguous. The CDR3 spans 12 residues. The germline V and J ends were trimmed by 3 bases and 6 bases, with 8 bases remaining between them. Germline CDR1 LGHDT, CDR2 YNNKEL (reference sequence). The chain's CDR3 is CASSQTEDGYTF. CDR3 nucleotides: TGTGCCAGCAGCCAGACGGAGGATGGCTACACCTTC.

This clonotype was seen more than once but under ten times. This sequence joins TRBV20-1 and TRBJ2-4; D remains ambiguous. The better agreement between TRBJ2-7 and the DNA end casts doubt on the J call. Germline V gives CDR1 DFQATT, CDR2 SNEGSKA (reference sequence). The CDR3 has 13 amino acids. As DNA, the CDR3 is TGCAGTGCTAGAGAAAGGGTAATGGGCGAGCAGTACTTC. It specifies CSARERVMGEQYF.